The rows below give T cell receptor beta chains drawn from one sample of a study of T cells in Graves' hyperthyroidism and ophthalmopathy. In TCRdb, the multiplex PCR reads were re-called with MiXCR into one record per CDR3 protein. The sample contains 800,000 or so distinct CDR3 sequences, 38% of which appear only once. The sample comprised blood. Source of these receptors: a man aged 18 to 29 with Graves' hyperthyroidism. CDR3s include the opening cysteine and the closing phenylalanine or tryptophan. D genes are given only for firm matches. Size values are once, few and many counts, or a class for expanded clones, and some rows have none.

cdr3_nt: TGTGCCAGCAGCGCCTGGACGGAGCCTGGCGCTTTCTTT
cdr3_aa: CASSAWTEPGAFF
clone_size: many
j_call: TRBJ1-1
v_call: TRBV9
d_call: -

cdr3_nt: TGTGCCAGCAGCTTAGCTTTAGGGCCTTATAGCAATCAGCCCCAGCATTTT
cdr3_aa: CASSLALGPYSNQPQHF
clone_size: few
j_call: TRBJ1-5
v_call: TRBV7-8
d_call: -

cdr3_nt: TGTGCCAGCAGCCCGGACCCGGGGGCCACTGAAGCTTTCTTT
cdr3_aa: CASSPDPGATEAFF
clone_size: -
j_call: TRBJ1-1
v_call: TRBV7-2
d_call: -

cdr3_nt: TGTGCCAGCCGGGATTTCCCTCCGGAGACCCAGTACTTC
cdr3_aa: CASRDFPPETQYF
clone_size: many
j_call: TRBJ2-5
v_call: TRBV2
d_call: -

cdr3_nt: TGCAGTGCCCCCTCCGGGCAGTACTTC
cdr3_aa: CSAPSGQYF
clone_size: few
j_call: TRBJ2-7
v_call: TRBV20-1
d_call: -

cdr3_nt: TGCAGCGTAACGGGAAGGGACTACGAGCAGTACTTC
cdr3_aa: CSVTGRDYEQYF
clone_size: -
j_call: TRBJ2-7
v_call: TRBV29-1
d_call: -

cdr3_nt: TGTGCCAGCACCGTTAGGGGTCAGGTGCACATCTATGGCTACACCTTC
cdr3_aa: CASTVRGQVHIYGYTF
clone_size: -
j_call: TRBJ1-2
v_call: TRBV6-5
d_call: -

cdr3_nt: TGTGCCAGCAGCCTCTCTAGCGGGGGGCTCCAAGAGACCCAGTACTTC
cdr3_aa: CASSLSSGGLQETQYF
clone_size: few
j_call: TRBJ2-5
v_call: TRBV7-8
d_call: TRBD2

cdr3_nt: TGCAGTGCTAGGGGACAGGGGATCGTCGGGGAGCTGTTTTTT
cdr3_aa: CSARGQGIVGELFF
clone_size: -
j_call: TRBJ2-2
v_call: TRBV20-1
d_call: TRBD1

cdr3_nt: TGTGCCAGCAGTTACTCCGACAGGGGGTCTGGGGCCAACGTCCTGACTTTC
cdr3_aa: CASSYSDRGSGANVLTF
clone_size: -
j_call: TRBJ2-6
v_call: TRBV6-5
d_call: TRBD1

cdr3_nt: TGTGCCAGCACTAGGGGGGCGAACGGCGGGGAGCTGTTTTTT
cdr3_aa: CASTRGANGGELFF
clone_size: many
j_call: TRBJ2-2
v_call: TRBV25-1
d_call: -

cdr3_nt: TGCAGTGCAAAGGGACAGGAGGACACTGAAGCTTTCTTT
cdr3_aa: CSAKGQEDTEAFF
clone_size: many
j_call: TRBJ1-1
v_call: TRBV20-1
d_call: TRBD1

cdr3_nt: TGTGCCAGTACCCCCGCGGGCCAAGAGACCCAGTACTTC
cdr3_aa: CASTPAGQETQYF
clone_size: many
j_call: TRBJ2-5
v_call: TRBV19
d_call: -

cdr3_nt: TGTGCCAGCAGTGAAGCATGGACAGGGGGCAAGGATAATGAAAAACTGTTTTTT
cdr3_aa: CASSEAWTGGKDNEKLFF
clone_size: -
j_call: TRBJ1-4
v_call: TRBV6-1
d_call: TRBD1

cdr3_nt: TGTGCCAGCAGTCCCGGGTCTTTCCAAGCTTTCTTT
cdr3_aa: CASSPGSFQAFF
clone_size: few
j_call: TRBJ1-1
v_call: TRBV7-9
d_call: -

cdr3_nt: TGTGCCAGCAGCTTAGTGCTGGGGAGCACTGAAGCTTTCTTT
cdr3_aa: CASSLVLGSTEAFF
clone_size: many
j_call: TRBJ1-1
v_call: TRBV7-2
d_call: -

cdr3_nt: TGTGCCAGCAGTGAAGGAAGACAGGGGCACTACGAGCAGTACTTC
cdr3_aa: CASSEGRQGHYEQYF
clone_size: many
j_call: TRBJ2-7
v_call: TRBV25-1
d_call: TRBD1

cdr3_nt: TGCGCCAGCAGCCAAGCAGGGCAGGTTAATGAAAAACTGTTTTTT
cdr3_aa: CASSQAGQVNEKLFF
clone_size: -
j_call: TRBJ1-4
v_call: TRBV5-5
d_call: -

cdr3_nt: TGTGCCAGCAGCCGATCGGACAGGTCGGGGCAGCCCCAGCATTTT
cdr3_aa: CASSRSDRSGQPQHF
clone_size: -
j_call: TRBJ1-5
v_call: TRBV2
d_call: TRBD1

cdr3_nt: TGTGCCAGCAGAAAGAGTGGGGACACTGAAGCTTTCTTT
cdr3_aa: CASRKSGDTEAFF
clone_size: -
j_call: TRBJ1-1
v_call: TRBV6-5
d_call: -

cdr3_nt: TGTGCCATCACGTCCGGGACCTACTCTGGGGCCAACGTCCTGACTTTC
cdr3_aa: CAITSGTYSGANVLTF
clone_size: many
j_call: TRBJ2-6
v_call: TRBV10-3
d_call: -

cdr3_nt: TGCGCCAGCAGCCAAGAGGGAGAGGGAGAGACCCAGTACTTC
cdr3_aa: CASSQEGEGETQYF
clone_size: -
j_call: TRBJ2-5
v_call: TRBV4-1
d_call: -

cdr3_nt: TGCGCCAGCAGCTTAGCAGGGGAATCTTTCTTT
cdr3_aa: CASSLAGESFF
clone_size: -
j_call: TRBJ1-1
v_call: TRBV5-1
d_call: -

cdr3_nt: TGTGCCAGCAGTTTACTAGCGGGACACCAGTACTTC
cdr3_aa: CASSLLAGHQYF
clone_size: few
j_call: TRBJ2-5
v_call: TRBV28
d_call: TRBD2

cdr3_nt: TGTGCCAGCAGCCCAAGGGACAACTACGAGCAGTACTTC
cdr3_aa: CASSPRDNYEQYF
clone_size: many
j_call: TRBJ2-7
v_call: TRBV7-9
d_call: -

cdr3_nt: TGTGCCAGCAGTCCCGACAGGGGGAATCGTCAGCCCCAGCATTTT
cdr3_aa: CASSPDRGNRQPQHF
clone_size: few
j_call: TRBJ1-5
v_call: TRBV6-1
d_call: TRBD1

cdr3_nt: TGCAGCGTTGAAGACTCCGGATATGGCTACACCTTC
cdr3_aa: CSVEDSGYGYTF
clone_size: few
j_call: TRBJ1-2
v_call: TRBV29-1
d_call: -

cdr3_nt: TGTGCCAGTATTTACGGGCAGGCCAGCAATCAGCCCCAGCATTTT
cdr3_aa: CASIYGQASNQPQHF
clone_size: few
j_call: TRBJ1-5
v_call: TRBV19
d_call: -

cdr3_nt: TGCGCCAGCAGCTTGGAGGGACATGGAAACACCATATATTTT
cdr3_aa: CASSLEGHGNTIYF
clone_size: many
j_call: TRBJ1-3
v_call: TRBV5-1
d_call: -

cdr3_nt: TGTGCCAGCAGCTCTTCGACAGCTGCGGGAAACACCATATATTTT
cdr3_aa: CASSSSTAAGNTIYF
clone_size: many
j_call: TRBJ1-3
v_call: TRBV7-9
d_call: -

cdr3_nt: TGTGCCAGCAGCTATACAGGGGACACTGAAGCTTTCTTT
cdr3_aa: CASSYTGDTEAFF
clone_size: many
j_call: TRBJ1-1
v_call: TRBV7-3
d_call: TRBD1

cdr3_nt: TGTGCCAGCAGCTTAGTGAAGGGGACAGAGACCCAGTACTTC
cdr3_aa: CASSLVKGTETQYF
clone_size: many
j_call: TRBJ2-5
v_call: TRBV7-6
d_call: -

cdr3_nt: TGTGCCAGCAGCTCCACAGGGGAGACCGCAGATACGCAGTATTTT
cdr3_aa: CASSSTGETADTQYF
clone_size: few
j_call: TRBJ2-3
v_call: TRBV7-9
d_call: TRBD1

cdr3_nt: TGCGCCAGCAGCTTGGATGAGACAGGGGAACGGCACGAGCAGTACTTC
cdr3_aa: CASSLDETGERHEQYF
clone_size: -
j_call: TRBJ2-7
v_call: TRBV5-1
d_call: TRBD1

cdr3_nt: TGTGCCACCAGCAGAGAACTCTGG
cdr3_aa: CATSRELW
clone_size: -
j_call: TRBJ1-6
v_call: TRBV15
d_call: -

cdr3_nt: TGCAGTGCTAGAATCCCGGACAGCGGCTACACCTTC
cdr3_aa: CSARIPDSGYTF
clone_size: many
j_call: TRBJ1-2
v_call: TRBV20-1
d_call: -

cdr3_nt: TGCGCCAGCAGCATTTTTCAGGGTCGCGAGCAGTACTTC
cdr3_aa: CASSIFQGREQYF
clone_size: few
j_call: TRBJ2-7
v_call: TRBV4-1
d_call: -

cdr3_nt: TGTGCCAGCAGCCTGAGAGGGAGTTATGGTGAGCAGTACTTC
cdr3_aa: CASSLRGSYGEQYF
clone_size: -
j_call: TRBJ2-7
v_call: TRBV4-2
d_call: -

cdr3_nt: TGTGCCAGCAGCAGGGGACTAGCGGCGAACACCGGGGAGCTGTTTTTT
cdr3_aa: CASSRGLAANTGELFF
clone_size: -
j_call: TRBJ2-2
v_call: TRBV7-9
d_call: TRBD2

cdr3_nt: TGTGCCAGCAGCTCAGGACAGGGGGAATGGTATGGCTACACCTTC
cdr3_aa: CASSSGQGEWYGYTF
clone_size: few
j_call: TRBJ1-2
v_call: TRBV5-8
d_call: TRBD1

cdr3_nt: TGCGCCAGCAGCTCCGGGACTAGCGGGGGCCCTCTCCGAGAGACCCAGTACTTC
cdr3_aa: CASSSGTSGGPLRETQYF
clone_size: -
j_call: TRBJ2-5
v_call: TRBV5-1
d_call: TRBD2

cdr3_nt: TGTGCCAGCTCACCAGTGGGAGCTAATGAAAAACTGTTTTTT
cdr3_aa: CASSPVGANEKLFF
clone_size: few
j_call: TRBJ1-4
v_call: TRBV18
d_call: -

cdr3_nt: TGTGCCAGCAGTTTGCTAGCTAACTATGGCTACACCTTC
cdr3_aa: CASSLLANYGYTF
clone_size: -
j_call: TRBJ1-2
v_call: TRBV12-3/TRBV12-4
d_call: -

cdr3_nt: TGTGCCAGCAGCGCGGACAGGGCCCGTGAAAAACTGTTTTTT
cdr3_aa: CASSADRAREKLFF
clone_size: many
j_call: TRBJ1-4
v_call: TRBV7-9
d_call: TRBD1

cdr3_nt: TGCGCCAGCAGCTTGGCCGGACAAAGTGGCTACACCTTC
cdr3_aa: CASSLAGQSGYTF
clone_size: -
j_call: TRBJ1-2
v_call: TRBV5-1
d_call: -

cdr3_nt: TGTGCCAGCAGCGTAGCGACTGAGAATTCACCCCTCCACTTT
cdr3_aa: CASSVATENSPLHF
clone_size: many
j_call: TRBJ1-6
v_call: TRBV9
d_call: -

cdr3_nt: TGTGCCAGCAGCCAGAGCGGGGGGGGTTACGAGCAGTACTTC
cdr3_aa: CASSQSGGGYEQYF
clone_size: -
j_call: TRBJ2-7
v_call: TRBV11-2
d_call: TRBD2

cdr3_nt: TGTGCCAGCAGGGATCGGGACAGGGGCCAATACGAGCAGTACTTC
cdr3_aa: CASRDRDRGQYEQYF
clone_size: -
j_call: TRBJ2-7
v_call: TRBV6-1
d_call: TRBD1

cdr3_nt: TGTCCCTACGGACAGGGAAGCAATCAGCCCCAGCATTTT
cdr3_aa: CPYGQGSNQPQHF
clone_size: -
j_call: TRBJ1-5
v_call: TRBV19
d_call: TRBD1

cdr3_nt: TGTGCCAGTAGTTACAGGGGTTTTGGAAACACCATATATTTT
cdr3_aa: CASSYRGFGNTIYF
clone_size: few
j_call: TRBJ1-3
v_call: TRBV19
d_call: TRBD1

cdr3_nt: TGTGCCAGCAAGAACAGGGGCCACAATCAGCCCCAGCATTTT
cdr3_aa: CASKNRGHNQPQHF
clone_size: -
j_call: TRBJ1-5
v_call: TRBV7-8
d_call: TRBD1

cdr3_nt: TGTGCCAGCAGCTTGCCGCGAAGAACTAATGAAAAACTGTTTTTT
cdr3_aa: CASSLPRRTNEKLFF
clone_size: -
j_call: TRBJ1-4
v_call: TRBV5-6
d_call: -

cdr3_nt: TGTGCCAGCAGCTTAGCGGCTGGGTCTGATTCACCCCTCCACTTT
cdr3_aa: CASSLAAGSDSPLHF
clone_size: many
j_call: TRBJ1-6
v_call: TRBV7-6
d_call: -

cdr3_nt: TGCGCCAGCAGCTTTCCTGACAGGGGCGGTACCTATGGCTACACCTTC
cdr3_aa: CASSFPDRGGTYGYTF
clone_size: many
j_call: TRBJ1-2
v_call: TRBV5-1
d_call: TRBD1

cdr3_nt: TGTGCCAGTAACACGGGGGTCAATCAGCCCCAGCATTTT
cdr3_aa: CASNTGVNQPQHF
clone_size: -
j_call: TRBJ1-5
v_call: TRBV19
d_call: -